This T cell receptor (beta chain) was sequenced in a study of cytomegalovirus exposure and HLA in healthy donors. About the research overall: Unique TCRs from HLA-typed donors, 65 million to 85 million of them, were held in an early data release.

Regarding this clone: No antigen is known for it.

The CDR3 extends over 14 amino acids. The V gene end was trimmed by 6 bases and the J gene end by 0 bases; junction bases not matched to a gene: 4. The germline V gene encodes CDR1 MDHEN and CDR2 SYDVKM. Whole-study results and caveats: A later analysis linked a missense variant in DCLRE1C to the trimming of TCR beta V and J genes. By HLA locus, TCR association rates varied in a later analysis, with DRB1 showing the most and HLA-C the fewest. Based on reports, TCR beta sequences accurately predicted HLA-A and HLA-B alleles for most subjects.

PCR used 60 Vbeta primers and 13 Jbeta primers. Profiled with immunoSEQ multiplex PCR; TCRdb holds only in-frame clones, not every one. The sample consists of 150,000 or so clones, about 83% of them appearing once. This clonotype was sampled from a man aged 35 to 55 in good health and CMV-seropositive. V gene TRBV28 combines with J gene TRBJ2-5, with 7 bases fitting TRBD1. Sequenced: PBMCs. The CDR3 sequence is CASRVGQNQETQYF. CDR3 DNA sequence: TGTGCCAGCAGAGTGGGACAGAACCAAGAGACCCAGTACTTC.